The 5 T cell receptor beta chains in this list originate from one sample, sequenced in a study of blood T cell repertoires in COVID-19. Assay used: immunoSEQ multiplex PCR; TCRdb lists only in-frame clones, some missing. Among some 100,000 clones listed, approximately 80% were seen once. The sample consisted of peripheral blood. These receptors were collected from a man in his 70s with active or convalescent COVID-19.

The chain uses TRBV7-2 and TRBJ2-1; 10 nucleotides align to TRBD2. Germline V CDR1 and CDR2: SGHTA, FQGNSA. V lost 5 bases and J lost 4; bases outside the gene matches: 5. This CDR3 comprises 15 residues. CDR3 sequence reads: CASSMERGGYNEQFF. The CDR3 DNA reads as TGTGCCAGCAGCATGGAGCGGGGGGGTTACAATGAGCAGTTCTTC.

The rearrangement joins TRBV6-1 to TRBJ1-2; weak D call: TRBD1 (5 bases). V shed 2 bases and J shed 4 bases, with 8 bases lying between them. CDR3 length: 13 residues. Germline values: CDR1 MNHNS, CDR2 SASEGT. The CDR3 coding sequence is TGTGCCAGCAGTGAAACAGGCACCTATGGCTACACCTTC. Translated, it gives CASSETGTYGYTF.

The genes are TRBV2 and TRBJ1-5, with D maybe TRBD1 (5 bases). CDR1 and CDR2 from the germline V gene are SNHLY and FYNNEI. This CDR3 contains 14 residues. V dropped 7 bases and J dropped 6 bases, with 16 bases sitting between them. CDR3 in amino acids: CASKGERNGQPQHF. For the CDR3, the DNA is TGTGCCAGCAAAGGGGAAAGAAATGGTCAGCCCCAGCATTTT.

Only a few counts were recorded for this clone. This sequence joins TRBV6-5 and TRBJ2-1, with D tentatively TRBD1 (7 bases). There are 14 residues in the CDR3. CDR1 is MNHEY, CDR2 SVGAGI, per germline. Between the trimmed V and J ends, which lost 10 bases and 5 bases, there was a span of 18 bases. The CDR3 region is CATRAGQINNEQFF. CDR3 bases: TGTGCCACTCGGGCGGGACAGATCAACAATGAGCAGTTCTTC.

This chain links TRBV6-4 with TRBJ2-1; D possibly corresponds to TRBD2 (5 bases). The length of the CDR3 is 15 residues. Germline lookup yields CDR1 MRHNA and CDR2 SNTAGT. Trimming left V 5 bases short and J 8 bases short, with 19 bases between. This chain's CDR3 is CASSLLAGYNHEQFF. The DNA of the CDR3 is TGTGCCAGCAGTCTTCTAGCTGGTTATAACCATGAGCAGTTCTTC.